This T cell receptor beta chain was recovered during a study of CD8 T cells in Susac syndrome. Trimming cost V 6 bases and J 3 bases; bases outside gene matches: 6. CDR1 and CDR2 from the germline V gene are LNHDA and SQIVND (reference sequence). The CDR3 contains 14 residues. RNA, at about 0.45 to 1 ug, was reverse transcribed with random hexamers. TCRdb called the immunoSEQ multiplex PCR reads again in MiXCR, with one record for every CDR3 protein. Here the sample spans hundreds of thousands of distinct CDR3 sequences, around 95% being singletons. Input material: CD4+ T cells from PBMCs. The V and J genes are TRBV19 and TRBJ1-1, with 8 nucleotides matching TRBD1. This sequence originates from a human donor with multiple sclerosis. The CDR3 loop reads CASSSRGQDTEAFF. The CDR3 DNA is TGTGCCAGTAGCTCCAGGGGGCAAGACACTGAAGCTTTCTTT.